These 19 T cell receptor beta chains were sequenced from one sample in a study of PD-1 blockade in mismatch repair-deficient tumors. Some clones are missing from TCRdb's copy, which holds only in-frame ones; the method was immunoSEQ multiplex PCR. The repertoire holds approximately 120,000 clones, approximately 90% seen once, with approximately 12% in the top ten. The sample here was peripheral blood, taken 44 weeks after starting pembrolizumab. The receptors were gathered from an adult with mismatch repair-deficient cancer.

J is TRBJ2-3 and V is TRBV25-1, with D unclear. The CDR3 sequence is 13 residues long. Germline-derived CDR1 and CDR2 are MGHDK and SYGVNS. The ends were cut back, 0 bases at V and 2 bases at J, with 3 bases in the middle. CDR3 DNA sequence: TGTGCCAGCAGTGAATACAACACAGATACGCAGTATTTT. It codes for CASSEYNTDTQYF.

The chain uses TRBV7-8 and TRBJ2-3, with 8 bases aligning to TRBD2. The CDR3 length is 17 residues. Losses at the gene ends were 3 bases for V and 0 bases for J; bases not matched to a gene: 8. Germline CDR1 and CDR2: SGHVS and FQNEAQ. CDR3 region: CASSFERERTSTDTQYF. CDR3 nucleotide sequence: TGTGCCAGCAGCTTCGAGCGGGAGAGAACTAGCACAGATACGCAGTATTTT.

This clone was seen once. The CDR3 DNA reads as TGCGCCAGCAGCCAAGATGGCGGGAGGGCGGAGACCCAGTACTTC. It translates to CASSQDGGRAETQYF. The chain employs TRBV4-3 and TRBJ2-5; 9 bases are shared with TRBD2. Germline V CDR1 and CDR2: LGHNA, YSLEER. Unmatched junction bases numbered 4, after V lost 0 bases and J lost 5 bases. This CDR3 region has 15 residues.

This clone occurred once. The rearrangement links TRBV10-2 to TRBJ2-1, with TRBD2 matching over 13 bases. The CDR3 runs 14 residues. From germline, CDR1 is WSHSY and CDR2 SAAADI. Unmatched junction bases numbered 0, after V lost 6 bases and J lost 4 bases. The CDR3 coding sequence is TGCGCCAGCAGACTAGCGGGAGGGTACAATGAGCAGTTCTTC. Protein product: CASRLAGGYNEQFF.

The rearrangement links TRBV27 to TRBJ2-1; 10 bases align to TRBD1. Germline assignment: CDR1 MNHEY and CDR2 SMNVEV (reference sequence). Trimming removed 2 bases from V and 8 bases from J; junction bases left unmatched: 3. CDR3 length equals 14 residues. The CDR3 protein is CASSLPGTGDEQFF. In DNA, the CDR3 is TGTGCCAGCAGTTTACCCGGGACAGGGGATGAGCAGTTCTTC.

The chain carries TRBV19 and TRBJ2-7; TRBD1 or TRBD2 may be the D gene (5 bases each). Per germline, CDR1 LNHDA and CDR2 SQIVND (reference sequence). This CDR3 comprises 14 residues. Trimming cost V 6 bases and J 3 bases, with 15 bases left between them. In DNA, the CDR3 is TGTGCCAGTAGCCCGGGACGTCGAGGCTACGAGCAGTACTTC. It specifies CASSPGRRGYEQYF.

The J gene is TRBJ1-1, the V gene TRBV7-9, with D uncertain. Trimming pared 4 bases from V and 1 base from J, leaving 10 bases between. Germline CDR1 is SEHNR and CDR2 is FQNEAQ (reference sequence). The CDR3 totals 14 residues. The CDR3 region is CASSSNTPNTEAFF. The DNA of the CDR3 is TGTGCCAGCAGCTCCAATACGCCGAACACTGAAGCTTTCTTT.

The rearrangement joins TRBV7-2 to TRBJ2-5, with 12 bases that match TRBD2. The CDR3 is made up of 16 amino acids. CDR1 and CDR2 (germline): SGHTA, FQGNSA. J was trimmed by 6 bases and V by 7 bases; bases with no gene match: 12. CDR3 nucleotide sequence: TGTGCCAGCATCAAGACTAGCGGGAGCTTGTGGAAGACCCAGTACTTC. Amino acid sequence: CASIKTSGSLWKTQYF.

For this clone: The sample contains more than one DNA sequence encoding this CDR3. This chain links TRBV27 with TRBJ2-7; TRBD2 matches at 7 bases. V was pared by 4 bases and J by 1 base, with 1 base of the junction left unmatched. The CDR3 is 13 residues long. Germline-derived CDR1 and CDR2 are MNHEY and SMNVEV (reference sequence). The CDR3 DNA reads TGTGCCAGCAGTTCGGGACTATCCTACGAGCAGTACTTC. It codes for CASSSGLSYEQYF.

V and J are TRBV30 and TRBJ1-2; D remains ambiguous. This CDR3 has 13 residues. Per germline, CDR1 GTSNPN and CDR2 SVGIG (reference sequence). With 4 bases removed from V and 8 bases from J, the gap between germline ends came to 17 bases. The CDR3 DNA sequence: TGTGCCTGGACCCCCTTTGCAGGCAGGGGCTACACCTTC. Translating it yields CAWTPFAGRGYTF. Looking up the rest from reference TRBV30 and TRBJ1-2 gives the full variable domain: SQTIHQWPATLVQPVGSPLSLECTVEGTSNPNLYWYRQAAGRGLQLLFYSVGIGQISSEVPQNLSASRPQDRQFILSSKKLLLSDSGFYLCAWTPFAGRGYTFGSGTRLTVV.

The rearrangement uses TRBV10-2 and TRBJ1-2; 9 bases are shared with TRBD1. The CDR3 has 17 residues. V lost 9 bases and J lost 14; bases outside the gene matches: 28. Looked up from germline, CDR1 is WSHSY and CDR2 is SAAADI. The CDR3 loop reads CARRVRDREGGSDVWTF. DNA of the CDR3: TGCGCCAGGCGGGTCCGGGACAGGGAAGGAGGGTCAGATGTGTGGACCTTC.

The chain carries TRBV10-3 and TRBJ2-3, with 13 bases matching TRBD2. The length of the CDR3 is 15 residues. CDR1 is ENHRY, CDR2 SYGVKD, per germline. The V and J ends lost 6 bases and 2 bases, in that order; junction bases with no gene match: 2. CDR3 nucleotides: TGTGCCATCAGACTAGCGGGAGGGGACACAGATACGCAGTATTTT. Protein: CAIRLAGGDTDTQYF.

The sample holds one count of this clone. The V call is TRBV6-5, the J call TRBJ1-2; D uncertain. This CDR3 contains 12 residues. V shed 0 bases and J shed 4 bases, with 3 bases lying between them. The germline CDR1 and CDR2 sequences are MNHEY and SVGAGI. In DNA form, the CDR3 reads TGTGCCAGCAGTTACTCAGGCTATGGCTACACCTTC. Translating it yields CASSYSGYGYTF.

This chain links TRBV6-1 with TRBJ2-7, with D uncertain. V lost 5 bases and J 6 bases, leaving 14 bases between the germline ends. This CDR3 region has 13 residues. Germline CDR1 reads MNHNS; CDR2 reads SASEGT. For the CDR3, the DNA is TGTGCCAGCAGTCCTACGGCCCAAACCGAGCAGTACTTC. Residues: CASSPTAQTEQYF.

This clone was found many times. The chain employs TRBV6-1 and TRBJ2-3, with TRBD1 matching over 9 bases. V shed 1 base, J shed 4 bases, and the junction held 0 bases outside the gene matches. This CDR3 spans 14 amino acids. The germline gives CDR1 MNHNS, CDR2 SASEGT. The DNA for the CDR3 is TGTGCCAGCAGTGAAGGACAGGGGGCAGATACGCAGTATTTT. It encodes CASSEGQGADTQYF.

This rearrangement joins TRBV6-6 to TRBJ1-1, with 9 bases matching TRBD1. Germline V gene sequence: CDR1 MNHNY, CDR2 SVGAGI (reference sequence). The length of the CDR3 is 16 residues. The V gene end was trimmed by 6 bases and the J gene end by 5 bases; junction bases not matched to a gene: 13. The CDR3 nucleotides are TGTGCCAGCAGGATACAACCTGGGACAGGGTCTACTGAAGCTTTCTTT. Protein sequence: CASRIQPGTGSTEAFF.

V gene TRBV5-6 combines with J gene TRBJ2-1; 9 nucleotides agree with TRBD1. The V gene end was trimmed by 3 bases and the J gene end by 3 bases; junction bases not matched to a gene: 7. This CDR3 comprises 16 residues. Germline CDR1 SGHDT, CDR2 YYEEEE. As DNA, the CDR3 is TGTGCCAGCAGCTACCAGACAGGGGGTAGCTACAATGAGCAGTTCTTC. Protein: CASSYQTGGSYNEQFF.

This clone has just one count. The rearrangement links TRBV6-1 to TRBJ2-3, with 10 positions matching TRBD2. The V segment lost 6 bases and the J segment 2 bases; nucleotides outside the gene matches: 5. From germline, CDR1 is MNHNS and CDR2 SASEGT. The CDR3 contains 15 residues. The CDR3 bases are TGTGCCAGCAGCCCTAGCGGGAGATTCACAGATACGCAGTATTTT. The encoded protein is CASSPSGRFTDTQYF.

The rearrangement links TRBV6-5 to TRBJ1-2, with unresolved D. The germline gives CDR1 MNHEY, CDR2 SVGAGI. Trimming cost V 4 bases and J 4 bases, with 7 bases left between them. The CDR3 is 12 residues long. CDR3 nucleotides: TGTGCCAGCAGTTCAGCCCTCTATGGCTACACCTTC. The encoded protein is CASSSALYGYTF.